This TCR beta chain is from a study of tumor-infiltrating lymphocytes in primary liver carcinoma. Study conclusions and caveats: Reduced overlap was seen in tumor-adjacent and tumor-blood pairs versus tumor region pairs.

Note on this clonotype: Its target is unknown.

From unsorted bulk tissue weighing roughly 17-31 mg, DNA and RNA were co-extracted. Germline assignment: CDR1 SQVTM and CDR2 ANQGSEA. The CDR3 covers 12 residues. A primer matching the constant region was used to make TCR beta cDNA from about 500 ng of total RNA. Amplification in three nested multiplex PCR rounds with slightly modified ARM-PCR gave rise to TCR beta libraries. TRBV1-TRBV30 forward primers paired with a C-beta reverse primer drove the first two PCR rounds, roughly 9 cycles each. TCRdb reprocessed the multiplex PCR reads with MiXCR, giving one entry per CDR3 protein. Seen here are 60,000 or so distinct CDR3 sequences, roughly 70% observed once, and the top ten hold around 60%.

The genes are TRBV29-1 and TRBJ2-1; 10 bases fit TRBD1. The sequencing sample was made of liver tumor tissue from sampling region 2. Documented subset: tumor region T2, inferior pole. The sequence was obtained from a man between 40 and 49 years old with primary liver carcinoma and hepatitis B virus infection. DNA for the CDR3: TGCAGAGCCCGGACAGGGGGAAATGAGCAGTTCTTC. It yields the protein CRARTGGNEQFF.